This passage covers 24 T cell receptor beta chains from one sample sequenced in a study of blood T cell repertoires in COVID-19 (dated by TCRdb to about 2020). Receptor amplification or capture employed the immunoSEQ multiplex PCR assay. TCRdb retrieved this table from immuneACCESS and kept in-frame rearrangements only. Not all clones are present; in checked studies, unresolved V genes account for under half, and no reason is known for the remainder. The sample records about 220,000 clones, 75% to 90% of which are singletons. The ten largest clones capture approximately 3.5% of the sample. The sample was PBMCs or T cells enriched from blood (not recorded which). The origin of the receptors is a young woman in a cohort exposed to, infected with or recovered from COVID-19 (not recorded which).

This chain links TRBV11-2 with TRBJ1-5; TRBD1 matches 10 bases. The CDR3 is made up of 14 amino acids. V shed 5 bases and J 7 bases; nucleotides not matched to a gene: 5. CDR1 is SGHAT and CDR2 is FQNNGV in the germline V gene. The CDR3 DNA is TGTGCCAGCAGCCGGACAGGGGGTGGGCAGCCCCAGCATTTT. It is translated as CASSRTGGGQPQHF.

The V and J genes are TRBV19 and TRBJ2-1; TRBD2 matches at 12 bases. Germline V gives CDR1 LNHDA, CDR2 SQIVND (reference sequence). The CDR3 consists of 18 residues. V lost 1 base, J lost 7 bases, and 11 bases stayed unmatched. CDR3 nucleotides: TGTGCCAGTAGTATAGTAAGTCTAGCGGGAGGGCGGAGGAATGAGCAGTTCTTC. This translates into CASSIVSLAGGRRNEQFF.

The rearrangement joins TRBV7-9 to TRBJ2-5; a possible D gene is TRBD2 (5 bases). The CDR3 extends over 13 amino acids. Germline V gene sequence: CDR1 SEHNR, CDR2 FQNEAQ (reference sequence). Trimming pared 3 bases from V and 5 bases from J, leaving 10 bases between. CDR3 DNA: TGTGCCAGCAGCTTTCAGCCGGGGGAGACCCAGTACTTC. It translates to CASSFQPGETQYF.

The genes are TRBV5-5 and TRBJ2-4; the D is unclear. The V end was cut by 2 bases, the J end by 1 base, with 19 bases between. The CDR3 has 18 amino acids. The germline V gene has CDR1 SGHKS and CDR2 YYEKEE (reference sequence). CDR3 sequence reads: CASSLPWRGAEAKNIQYF. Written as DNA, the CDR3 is TGTGCCAGCAGCTTACCCTGGCGCGGCGCGGAGGCCAAAAACATTCAGTACTTC.

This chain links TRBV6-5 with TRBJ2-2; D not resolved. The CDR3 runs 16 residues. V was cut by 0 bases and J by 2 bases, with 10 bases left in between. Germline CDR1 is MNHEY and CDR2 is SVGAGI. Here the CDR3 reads CASSYSELANTGELFF. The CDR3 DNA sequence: TGTGCCAGCAGTTACTCAGAGCTTGCTAACACCGGGGAGCTGTTTTTT.

The CDR3: CASSETSGRVGNEQFF. DNA of the CDR3: TGCGCCAGCAGCGAGACTAGCGGGAGGGTGGGCAATGAGCAGTTCTTC. The rearrangement uses TRBV5-1 and TRBJ2-1, with TRBD2 identical over 14 bases. Germline CDR1 SGHRS, CDR2 YFSETQ. The CDR3 totals 16 residues. After removal of 4 bases from V and 6 bases from J, the junction contained 6 bases not matched to a gene.

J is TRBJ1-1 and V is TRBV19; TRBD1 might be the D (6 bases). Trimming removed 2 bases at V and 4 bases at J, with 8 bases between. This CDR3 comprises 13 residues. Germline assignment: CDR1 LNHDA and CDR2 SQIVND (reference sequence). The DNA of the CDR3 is TGTGCCAGTAGTATATTACAGGGCACTGAAGCTTTCTTT. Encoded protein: CASSILQGTEAFF. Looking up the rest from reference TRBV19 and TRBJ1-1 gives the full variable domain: DGGITQSPKYLFRKEGQNVTLSCEQNLNHDAMYWYRQDPGQGLRLIYYSQIVNDFQKGDIAEGYSVSREKKESFPLTVTSAQKNPTAFYLCASSILQGTEAFFGQGTRLTVV.

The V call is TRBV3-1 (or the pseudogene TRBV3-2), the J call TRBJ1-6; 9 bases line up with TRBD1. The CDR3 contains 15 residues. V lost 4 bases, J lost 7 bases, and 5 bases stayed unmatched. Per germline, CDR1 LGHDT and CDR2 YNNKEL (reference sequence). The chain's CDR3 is CASSLLTGGNSPLHF. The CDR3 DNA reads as TGTGCCAGCAGCCTCCTCACAGGGGGCAATTCACCCCTCCACTTT.

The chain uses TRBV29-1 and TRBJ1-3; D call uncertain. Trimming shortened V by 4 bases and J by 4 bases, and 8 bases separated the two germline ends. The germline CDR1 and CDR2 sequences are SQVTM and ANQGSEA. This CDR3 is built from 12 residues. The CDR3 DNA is TGCAGCGTTGCAAACTCAGGAAACACCATATATTTT. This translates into CSVANSGNTIYF.

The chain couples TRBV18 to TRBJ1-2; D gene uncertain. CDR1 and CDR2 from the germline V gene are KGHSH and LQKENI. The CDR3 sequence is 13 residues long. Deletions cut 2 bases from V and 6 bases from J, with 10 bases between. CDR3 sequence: CASSPSVRDGYTF. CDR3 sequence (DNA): TGTGCCAGCTCACCATCGGTGAGGGATGGCTACACCTTC.

The CDR3 DNA is TGTGCCAGCAGCTTGGAACACAGTCCAAATGAAAAACTGTTTTTT. It specifies CASSLEHSPNEKLFF. The chain uses TRBV5-4 and TRBJ1-4; D is unresolved. The germline V gene has CDR1 SGHNT and CDR2 YYREEE (reference sequence). The CDR3 consists of 15 residues. Trimming pared 0 bases from V and 5 bases from J, leaving 11 bases between.

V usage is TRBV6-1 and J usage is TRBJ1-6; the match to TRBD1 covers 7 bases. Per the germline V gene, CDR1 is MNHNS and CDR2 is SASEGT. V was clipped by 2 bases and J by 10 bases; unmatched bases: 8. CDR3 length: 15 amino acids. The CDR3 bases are TGTGCCAGCAGTGAACTCACAGGGGCTGTGTCACCCCTCCACTTT. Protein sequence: CASSELTGAVSPLHF.

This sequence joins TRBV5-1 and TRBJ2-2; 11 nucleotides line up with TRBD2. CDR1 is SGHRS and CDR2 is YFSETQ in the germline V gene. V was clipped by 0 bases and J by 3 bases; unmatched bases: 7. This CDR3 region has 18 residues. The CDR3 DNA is TGCGCCAGCAGCTTGGGAGATCTAGCGGGGGGTTACACCGGGGAGCTGTTTTTT. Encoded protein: CASSLGDLAGGYTGELFF. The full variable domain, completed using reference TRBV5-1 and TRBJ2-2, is KAGVTQTPRYLIKTRGQQVTLSCSPISGHRSVSWYQQTPGQGLQFLFEYFSETQRNKGNFPGRFSGRQFSNSRSEMNVSTLELGDSALYLCASSLGDLAGGYTGELFFGEGSRLTVL.

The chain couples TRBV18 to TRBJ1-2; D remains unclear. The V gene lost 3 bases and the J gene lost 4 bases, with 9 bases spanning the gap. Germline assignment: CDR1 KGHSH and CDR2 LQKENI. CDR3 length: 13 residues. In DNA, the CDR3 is TGTGCCAGCTCACCGGGGAGTCCCTATGGCTACACCTTC. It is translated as CASSPGSPYGYTF.

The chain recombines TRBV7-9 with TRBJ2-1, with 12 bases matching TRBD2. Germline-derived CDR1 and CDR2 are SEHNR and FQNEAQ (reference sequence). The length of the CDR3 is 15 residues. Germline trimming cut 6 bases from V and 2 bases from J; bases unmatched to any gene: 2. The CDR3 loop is CASSRTSGAYNEQFF. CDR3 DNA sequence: TGTGCCAGCAGTAGGACTAGCGGGGCCTACAATGAGCAGTTCTTC.

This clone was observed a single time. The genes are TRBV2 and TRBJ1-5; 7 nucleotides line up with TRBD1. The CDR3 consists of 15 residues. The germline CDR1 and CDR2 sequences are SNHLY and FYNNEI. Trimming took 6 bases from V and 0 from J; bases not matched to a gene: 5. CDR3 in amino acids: CASRNDRDSNQPQHF. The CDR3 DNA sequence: TGTGCCAGCAGAAACGACAGGGATAGCAATCAGCCCCAGCATTTT.

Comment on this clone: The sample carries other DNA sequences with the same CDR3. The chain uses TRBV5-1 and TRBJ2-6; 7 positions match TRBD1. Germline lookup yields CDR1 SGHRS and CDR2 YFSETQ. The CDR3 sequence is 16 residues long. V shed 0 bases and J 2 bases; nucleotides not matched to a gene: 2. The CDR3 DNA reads TGCGCCAGCAGCTTGGAAGGGGGCCCTGGGGCCAACGTCCTGACTTTC. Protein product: CASSLEGGPGANVLTF.

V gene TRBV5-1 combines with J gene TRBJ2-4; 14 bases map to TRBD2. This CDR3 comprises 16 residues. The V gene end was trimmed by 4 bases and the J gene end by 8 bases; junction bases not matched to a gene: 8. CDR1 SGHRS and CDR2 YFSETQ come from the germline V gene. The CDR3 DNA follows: TGCGCCAGCAGCCCAGGACTAGCGGGAGGACCGGACATTCAGTACTTC. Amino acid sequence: CASSPGLAGGPDIQYF.

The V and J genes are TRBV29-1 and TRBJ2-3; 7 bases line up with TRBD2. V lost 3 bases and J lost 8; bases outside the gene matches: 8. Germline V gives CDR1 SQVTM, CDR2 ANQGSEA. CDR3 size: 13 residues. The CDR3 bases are TGCAGCGTTGAGGCTAGCGGAGGTGGTACGCAGTATTTT. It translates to CSVEASGGGTQYF.

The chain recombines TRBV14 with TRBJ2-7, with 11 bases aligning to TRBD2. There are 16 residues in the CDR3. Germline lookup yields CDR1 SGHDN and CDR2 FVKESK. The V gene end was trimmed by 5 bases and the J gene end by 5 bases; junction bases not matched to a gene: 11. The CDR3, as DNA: TGTGCCAGCAGCGATTTTAGCGGGAGGGCTAATAACGAGCAGTACTTC. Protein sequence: CASSDFSGRANNEQYF.

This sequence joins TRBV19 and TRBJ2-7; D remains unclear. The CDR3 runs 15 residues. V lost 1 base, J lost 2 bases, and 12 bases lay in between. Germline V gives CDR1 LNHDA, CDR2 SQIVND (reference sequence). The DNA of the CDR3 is TGTGCCAGTAGTATAGGAGCCCATTCAACCTACGAGCAGTACTTC. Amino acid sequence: CASSIGAHSTYEQYF.

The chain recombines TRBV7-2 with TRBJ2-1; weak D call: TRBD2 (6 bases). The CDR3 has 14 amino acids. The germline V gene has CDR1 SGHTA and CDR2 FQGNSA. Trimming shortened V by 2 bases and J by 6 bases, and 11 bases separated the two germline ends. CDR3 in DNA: TGTGCCAGCAGCTTAAGTCGGGACTCCAATGAGCAGTTCTTC. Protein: CASSLSRDSNEQFF.

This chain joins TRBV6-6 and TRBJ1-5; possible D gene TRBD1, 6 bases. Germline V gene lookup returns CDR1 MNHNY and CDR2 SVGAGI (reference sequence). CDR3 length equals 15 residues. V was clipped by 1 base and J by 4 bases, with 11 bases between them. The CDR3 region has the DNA TGTGCCAGCAGTTACTTTTTCCAGGGGAATCAGCCCCAGCATTTT. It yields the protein CASSYFFQGNQPQHF.

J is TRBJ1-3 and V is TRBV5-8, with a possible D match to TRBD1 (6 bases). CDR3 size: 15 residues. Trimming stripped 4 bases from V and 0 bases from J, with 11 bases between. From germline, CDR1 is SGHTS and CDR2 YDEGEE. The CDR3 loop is CASSQGQYSGNTIYF. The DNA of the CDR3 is TGTGCCAGCAGCCAGGGACAATACTCTGGAAACACCATATATTTT. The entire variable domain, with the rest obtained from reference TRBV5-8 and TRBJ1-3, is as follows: EAGVTQSPTHLIKTRGQQATLRCSPISGHTSVYWYQQALGLGLQFLLWYDEGEERNRGNFPPRFSGRQFPNYSSELNVNALELEDSALYLCASSQGQYSGNTIYFGEGSWLTVV.